This TCR beta chain was retrieved from a study of T cells in Graves' hyperthyroidism and ophthalmopathy. About the study: Blood was drawn when the patient was first diagnosed and still untreated. Study conclusions and caveats: Ophthalmopathy cases were set apart from stable hyperthyroidism by a 13 V-J model.

This CDR3 is built from 13 residues. V was trimmed by 0 bases and J by 5 bases, leaving 8 bases between them. Germline V gives CDR1 SGHTA, CDR2 FQGTGA. This clonotype was seen ten or more times. Its antigen remains unknown. RNA transcripts served as the template for amplifying TCR beta CDR3 regions. The HTBI primer set served for first-round RT-PCR of the TCR CDR3. TCRdb fed the multiplex PCR reads into MiXCR, producing one record per CDR3 protein. Of almost 350,000 distinct CDR3 sequences listed, around 18% are singletons. The sequence came from a middle-aged woman with Graves' ophthalmopathy. What was sequenced was blood. The chain uses TRBV7-3 and TRBJ2-7; no clear D gene. The CDR3 nucleotides read TGTGCCAGCAGCTTAACCCCCCGGAACGAGCAGTACTTC. Translating gives CASSLTPRNEQYF. Together with reference TRBV7-3 and TRBJ2-7, the CDR3 gives the full variable domain: GAGVSQTPSNKVTEKGKYVELRCDPISGHTALYWYRQSLGQGPEFLIYFQGTGAADDSGLPNDRFFAVRPEGSVSTLKIQRTERGDSAVYLCASSLTPRNEQYFGPGTRLTVT.